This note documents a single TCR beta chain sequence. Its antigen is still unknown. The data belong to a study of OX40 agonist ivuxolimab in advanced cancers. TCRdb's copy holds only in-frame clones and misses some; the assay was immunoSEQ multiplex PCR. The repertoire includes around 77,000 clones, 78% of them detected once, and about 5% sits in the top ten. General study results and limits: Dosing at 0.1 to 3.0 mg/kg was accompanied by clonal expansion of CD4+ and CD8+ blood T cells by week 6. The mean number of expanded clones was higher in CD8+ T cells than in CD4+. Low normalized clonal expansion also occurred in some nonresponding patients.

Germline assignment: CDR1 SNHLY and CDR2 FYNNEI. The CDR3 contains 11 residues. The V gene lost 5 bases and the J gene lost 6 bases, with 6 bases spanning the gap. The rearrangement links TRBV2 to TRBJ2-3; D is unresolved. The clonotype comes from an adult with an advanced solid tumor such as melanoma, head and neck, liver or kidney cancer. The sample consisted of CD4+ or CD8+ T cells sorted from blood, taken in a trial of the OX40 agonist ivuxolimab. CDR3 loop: CASSFRDTQYF. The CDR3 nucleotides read TGTGCCAGCAGTTTCCGGGATACGCAGTATTTT. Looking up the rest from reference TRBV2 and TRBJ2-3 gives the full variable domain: EPEVTQTPSHQVTQMGQEVILRCVPISNHLYFYWYRQILGQKVEFLVSFYNNEISEKSEIFDDQFSVERPDGSNFTLKIRSTKLEDSAMYFCASSFRDTQYFGPGTRLTVL.